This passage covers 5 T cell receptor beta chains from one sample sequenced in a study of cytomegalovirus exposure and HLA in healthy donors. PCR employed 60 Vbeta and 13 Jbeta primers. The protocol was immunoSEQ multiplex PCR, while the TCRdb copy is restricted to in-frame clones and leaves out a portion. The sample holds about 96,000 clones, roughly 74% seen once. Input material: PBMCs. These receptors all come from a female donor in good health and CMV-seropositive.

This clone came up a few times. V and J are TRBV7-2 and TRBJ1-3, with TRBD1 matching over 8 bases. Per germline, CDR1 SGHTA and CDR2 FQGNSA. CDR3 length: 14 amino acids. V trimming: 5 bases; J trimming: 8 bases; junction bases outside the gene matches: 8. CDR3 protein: CASSVQGALDTIYF. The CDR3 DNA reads TGTGCCAGCAGCGTCCAGGGGGCTTTGGACACCATATATTTT.

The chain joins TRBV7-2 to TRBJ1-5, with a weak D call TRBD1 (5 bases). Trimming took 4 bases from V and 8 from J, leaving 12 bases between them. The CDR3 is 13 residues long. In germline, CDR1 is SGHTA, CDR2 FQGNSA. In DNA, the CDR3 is TGTGCCAGCAGCTATCTCGGGGGAGAGCCCCAGCATTTT. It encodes CASSYLGGEPQHF.

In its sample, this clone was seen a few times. The CDR3 nucleotides read TGTGCCAGCAGTGACTCGCCTAGCGGGAGCGGGGCCAACGTCCTGACTTTC. Translation gives CASSDSPSGSGANVLTF. The chain couples TRBV6-4 to TRBJ2-6; 10 bases align to TRBD2. This CDR3 has 17 residues. Germline trimming cut 0 bases from V and 4 bases from J; bases unmatched to any gene: 3. Per germline, CDR1 MRHNA and CDR2 SNTAGT.

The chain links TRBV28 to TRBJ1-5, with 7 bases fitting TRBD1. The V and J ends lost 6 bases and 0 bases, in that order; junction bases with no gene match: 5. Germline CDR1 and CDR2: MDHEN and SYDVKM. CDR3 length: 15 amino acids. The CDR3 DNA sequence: TGTGCCAGCAGAACCCAGGGGGTTAGCAATCAGCCCCAGCATTTT. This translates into CASRTQGVSNQPQHF.

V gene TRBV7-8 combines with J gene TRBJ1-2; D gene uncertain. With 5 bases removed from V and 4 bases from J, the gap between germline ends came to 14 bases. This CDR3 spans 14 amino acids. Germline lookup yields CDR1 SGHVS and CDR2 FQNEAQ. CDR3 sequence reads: CASSPIGQGYGYTF. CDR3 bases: TGTGCCAGCAGCCCGATTGGGCAAGGCTATGGCTACACCTTC.